This T cell receptor beta chain was profiled in a study of neurological immune-mediated disorders. The study's findings and limits: No sharing of CDR3 amino acid sequences was observed among expanded clones across subjects, suggesting private repertoires in all groups. Levels of TCR clonal expansion peaked in HTLV-1-associated myelopathy and reached their lowest in multiple sclerosis, under those of healthy controls.

cDNA was made by 5'RACE with 10-nucleotide random UMIs. TCRdb re-called the 5' RACE reads through MiXCR, storing one row per CDR3 protein. Among approximately 85,000 distinct CDR3 sequences listed, approximately 4.3% were seen once. This clonotype was recorded at least ten times. No antigen is known for it. Time point described: longitudinal time-point 3. The unsorted libraries originated from 2 million PBMCs that had been stored at -80 C. Trimming at V came to 6 bases and at J to 0 bases, leaving 12 bases not matched to a gene. Germline loops: CDR1 DFQATT, CDR2 SNEGSKA (reference sequence). The CDR3 covers 16 residues.

The gene calls are TRBV20-1 and TRBJ2-7; TRBD2 matches at 9 bases. Material for sequencing was PBMCs. The source is a woman aged 60-75 years with multiple sclerosis. The CDR3: CSATGHSGGSSYEQYF. As DNA, the CDR3 is TGCAGTGCAACAGGCCATAGCGGGGGATCCTCCTACGAGCAGTACTTC.